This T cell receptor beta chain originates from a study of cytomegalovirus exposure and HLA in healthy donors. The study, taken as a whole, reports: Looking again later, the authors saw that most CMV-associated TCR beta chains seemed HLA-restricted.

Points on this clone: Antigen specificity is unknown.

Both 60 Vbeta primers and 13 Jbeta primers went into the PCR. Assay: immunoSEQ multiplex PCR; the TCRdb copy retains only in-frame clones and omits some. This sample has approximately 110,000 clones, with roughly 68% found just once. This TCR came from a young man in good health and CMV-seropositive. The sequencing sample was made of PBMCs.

The CDR3 sequence: CAINDRGSNTEAFF. Here the CDR3 DNA reads TGTGCCATCAATGACAGGGGAAGTAACACTGAAGCTTTCTTT. The chain carries TRBV10-3 and TRBJ1-1, with 8 bases aligning to TRBD1. V was clipped by 7 bases and J by 2 bases; unmatched bases: 6. Germline V lookup: CDR1 ENHRY, CDR2 SYGVKD. This CDR3 is built from 14 residues.